Shown below are 3 T cell receptor beta chains from a single sample sequenced in a study of OX40 agonist ivuxolimab in advanced cancers. Clones were read by immunoSEQ multiplex PCR, and TCRdb kept only the in-frame ones, dropping some. The data hold approximately 74,000 clones, with around 90% observed a single time. The input for sequencing was CD4+ or CD8+ T cells sorted from blood, taken in a trial of the OX40 agonist ivuxolimab. The receptors here all came from an adult with an advanced solid tumor such as melanoma, head and neck, liver or kidney cancer.

The V gene is TRBV18, the J gene TRBJ2-4, with D possibly TRBD2 on 5 matching bases. Germline-derived CDR1 and CDR2 are KGHSH and LQKENI. The CDR3 is 13 amino acids. The V end was cut by 3 bases, the J end by 5 bases, with 8 bases between. CDR3 bases: TGTGCCAGCTCACCGCCCGGGGAAAACATTCAGTACTTC. Translation gives CASSPPGENIQYF.

This chain joins TRBV18 and TRBJ2-1, with TRBD2 matching 9 bases. Germline assignment: CDR1 KGHSH and CDR2 LQKENI. The CDR3 is 15 residues long. V gave up 2 bases and J gave up 8 bases; unmatched junction bases: 7. CDR3: CASSPGAGGYDEQFF. DNA of the CDR3: TGTGCCAGCTCACCAGGAGCGGGAGGTTATGATGAGCAGTTCTTC.

The chain uses TRBV27 and TRBJ2-5, with D hard to call. V gave up 2 bases and J gave up 12 bases, with 16 bases separating them. Germline V lookup: CDR1 MNHEY, CDR2 SMNVEV (reference sequence). The CDR3 has 13 residues. The CDR3 sequence: CASSLDESSREYF. CDR3 DNA sequence: TGTGCCAGCAGTTTAGACGAAAGCTCCCGAGAGTACTTC.